This T cell receptor beta chain originates from a study of blood T cells in healthy people across ages. Turning to the study itself: There was about one barcoded beta molecule captured by template switching per two T cells.

Note on this clonotype: Its specificity is not known.

Whole-study findings and limits: Significant beta diversity loss was already apparent by age approximately 38, declining roughly linearly. Researchers deemed the diversity estimates from one million T cells underestimates.

A second PCR of roughly 7 to 11 cycles used a sample-barcoded 5' primer and a J-beta primer mix. TCRdb independently ran MiXCR on the 5' RACE reads; one entry per CDR3 protein. The table records about 1.5 million distinct CDR3 sequences, roughly 45% of them present only once. With V trimmed by 0 bases and J by 8 bases, 8 bases remained unmatched. CDR1 and CDR2 (germline): DFQATT, SNEGSKA (reference sequence). This CDR3 is 15 amino acids long. Material: blood. This clonotype originated in a woman aged 18 to 35 in good health. The V gene is TRBV20-1, the J gene TRBJ2-1; 9 nucleotides agree with TRBD1. CDR3 sequence (DNA): TGCAGTGCTAGAGATCGGGGACAGGGTCTCGATGAGCAGTTCTTC. As protein: CSARDRGQGLDEQFF.